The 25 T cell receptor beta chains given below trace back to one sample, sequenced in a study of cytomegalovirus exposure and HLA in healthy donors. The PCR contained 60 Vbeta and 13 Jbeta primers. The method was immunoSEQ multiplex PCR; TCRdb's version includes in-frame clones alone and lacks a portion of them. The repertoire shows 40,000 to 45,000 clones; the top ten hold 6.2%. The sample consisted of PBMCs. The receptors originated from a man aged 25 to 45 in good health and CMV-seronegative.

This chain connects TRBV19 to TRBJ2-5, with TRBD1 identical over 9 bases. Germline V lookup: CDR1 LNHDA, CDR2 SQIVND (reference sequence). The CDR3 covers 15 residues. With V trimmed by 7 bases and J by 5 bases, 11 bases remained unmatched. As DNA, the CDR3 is TGTGCCAGTAACCCGGGACAGGGATTAGGGGAGACCCAGTACTTC. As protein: CASNPGQGLGETQYF.

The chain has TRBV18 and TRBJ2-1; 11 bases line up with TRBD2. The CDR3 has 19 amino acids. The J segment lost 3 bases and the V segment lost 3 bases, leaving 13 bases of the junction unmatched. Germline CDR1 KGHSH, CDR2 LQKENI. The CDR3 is CASSPTGGGTSGNYNEQFF. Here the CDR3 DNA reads TGTGCCAGCTCACCGACCGGGGGAGGGACTAGCGGAAACTACAATGAGCAGTTCTTC. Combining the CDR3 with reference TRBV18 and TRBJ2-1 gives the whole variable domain NAGVMQNPRHLVRRRGQEARLRCSPMKGHSHVYWYRQLPEEGLKFMVYLQKENIIDESGMPKERFSAEFPKEGPSILRIQQVVRGDSAAYFCASSPTGGGTSGNYNEQFFGPGTRLTVL.

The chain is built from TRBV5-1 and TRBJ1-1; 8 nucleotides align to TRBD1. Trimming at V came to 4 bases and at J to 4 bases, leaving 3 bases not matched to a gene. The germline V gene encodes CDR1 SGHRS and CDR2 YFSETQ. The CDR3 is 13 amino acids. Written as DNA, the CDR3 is TGCGCCAGCAGCCCAGGGGGCTTCACTGAAGCTTTCTTT. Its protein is CASSPGGFTEAFF.

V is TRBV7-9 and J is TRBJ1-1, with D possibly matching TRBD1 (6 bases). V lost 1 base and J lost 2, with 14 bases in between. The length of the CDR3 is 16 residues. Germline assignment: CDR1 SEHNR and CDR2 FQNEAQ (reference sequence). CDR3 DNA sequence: TGTGCCAGCAGCTTAGTTAAAACAGGGCCTAACACTGAAGCTTTCTTT. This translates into CASSLVKTGPNTEAFF. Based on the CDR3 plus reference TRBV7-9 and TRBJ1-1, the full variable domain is DTGVSQNPRHKITKRGQNVTFRCDPISEHNRLYWYRQTLGQGPEFLTYFQNEAQLEKSRLLSDRFSAERPKGSFSTLEIQRTEQGDSAMYLCASSLVKTGPNTEAFFGQGTRLTVV.

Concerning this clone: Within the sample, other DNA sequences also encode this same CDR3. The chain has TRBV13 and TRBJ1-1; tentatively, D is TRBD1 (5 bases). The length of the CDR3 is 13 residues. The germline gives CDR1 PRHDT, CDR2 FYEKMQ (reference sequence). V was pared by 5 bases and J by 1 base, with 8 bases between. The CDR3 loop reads CASSTGQNTEAFF. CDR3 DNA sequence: TGTGCCAGCAGCACAGGACAGAACACTGAAGCTTTCTTT. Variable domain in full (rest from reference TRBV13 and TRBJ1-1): AAGVIQSPRHLIKEKRETATLKCYPIPRHDTVYWYQQGPGQDPQFLISFYEKMQSDKGSIPDRFSAQQFSDYHSELNMSSLELGDSALYFCASSTGQNTEAFFGQGTRLTVV.

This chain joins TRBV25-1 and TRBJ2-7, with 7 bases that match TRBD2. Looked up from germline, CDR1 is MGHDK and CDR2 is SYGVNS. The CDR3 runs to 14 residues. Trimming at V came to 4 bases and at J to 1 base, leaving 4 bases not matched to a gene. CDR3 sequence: CASSVGLGSYEQYF. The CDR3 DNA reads TGTGCCAGCAGTGTCGGACTAGGGTCCTACGAGCAGTACTTC.

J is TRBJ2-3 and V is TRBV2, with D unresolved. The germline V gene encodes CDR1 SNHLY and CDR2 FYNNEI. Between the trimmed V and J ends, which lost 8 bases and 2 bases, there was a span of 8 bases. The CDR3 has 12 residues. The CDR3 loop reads CASLVVTDTQYF. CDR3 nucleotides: TGTGCCAGCCTCGTAGTCACAGATACGCAGTATTTT.

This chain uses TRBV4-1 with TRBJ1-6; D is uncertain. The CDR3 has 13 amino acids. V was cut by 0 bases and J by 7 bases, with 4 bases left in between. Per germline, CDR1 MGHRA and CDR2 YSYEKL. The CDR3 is CASSQDRNSPLHF. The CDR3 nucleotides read TGCGCCAGCAGCCAAGACAGGAATTCACCCCTCCACTTT.

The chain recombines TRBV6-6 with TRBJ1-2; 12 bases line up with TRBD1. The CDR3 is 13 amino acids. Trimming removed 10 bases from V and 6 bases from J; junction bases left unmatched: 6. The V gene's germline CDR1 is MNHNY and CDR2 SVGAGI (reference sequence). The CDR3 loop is CATPGQGANGYTF. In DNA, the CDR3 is TGTGCCACCCCGGGACAGGGGGCAAATGGCTACACCTTC.

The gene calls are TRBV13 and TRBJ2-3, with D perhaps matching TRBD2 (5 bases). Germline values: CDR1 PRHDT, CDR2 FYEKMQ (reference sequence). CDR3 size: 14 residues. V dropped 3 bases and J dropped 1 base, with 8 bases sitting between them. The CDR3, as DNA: TGTGCCAGCAGCTTCGGGGAGCGCACAGATACGCAGTATTTT. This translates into CASSFGERTDTQYF. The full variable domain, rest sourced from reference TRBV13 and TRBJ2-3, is AAGVIQSPRHLIKEKRETATLKCYPIPRHDTVYWYQQGPGQDPQFLISFYEKMQSDKGSIPDRFSAQQFSDYHSELNMSSLELGDSALYFCASSFGERTDTQYFGPGTRLTVL.

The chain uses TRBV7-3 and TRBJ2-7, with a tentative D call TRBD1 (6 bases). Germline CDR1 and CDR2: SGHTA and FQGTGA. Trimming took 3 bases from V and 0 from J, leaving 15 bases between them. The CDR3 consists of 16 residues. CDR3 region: CASSFGGEGLSYEQYF. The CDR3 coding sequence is TGTGCCAGCAGCTTTGGGGGCGAGGGGCTCTCCTACGAGCAGTACTTC.

The CDR3 sequence: CASSVSGNYGYTF. The CDR3 DNA sequence: TGTGCCAGCAGTGTATCCGGGAACTATGGCTACACCTTC. V gene TRBV6-1 combines with J gene TRBJ1-2; no clear D gene. The germline gives CDR1 MNHNS, CDR2 SASEGT. V lost 4 bases, J lost 2 bases, and 8 bases lay in between. The CDR3 spans 13 residues.

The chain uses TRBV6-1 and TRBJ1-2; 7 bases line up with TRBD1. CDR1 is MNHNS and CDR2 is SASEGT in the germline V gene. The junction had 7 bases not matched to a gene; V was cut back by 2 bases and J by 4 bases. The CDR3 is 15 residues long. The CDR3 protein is CASSETRGLFYGYTF. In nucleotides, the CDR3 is TGTGCCAGCAGTGAAACGAGGGGGCTTTTCTATGGCTACACCTTC.

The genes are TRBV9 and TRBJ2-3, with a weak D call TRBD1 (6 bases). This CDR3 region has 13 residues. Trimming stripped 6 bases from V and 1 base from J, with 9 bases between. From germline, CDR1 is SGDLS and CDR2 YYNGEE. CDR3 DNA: TGTGCCAGCAACCCAGGGGGCACAGATACGCAGTATTTT. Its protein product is CASNPGGTDTQYF.

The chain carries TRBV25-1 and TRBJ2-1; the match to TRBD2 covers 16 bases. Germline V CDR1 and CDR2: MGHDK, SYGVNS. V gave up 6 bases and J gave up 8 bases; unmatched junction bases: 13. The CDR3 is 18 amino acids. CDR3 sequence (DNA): TGTGCCAGCAGACCGGGACTAGCGGGAGGGTTTAAGGTCCATGAGCAGTTCTTC. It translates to CASRPGLAGGFKVHEQFF.

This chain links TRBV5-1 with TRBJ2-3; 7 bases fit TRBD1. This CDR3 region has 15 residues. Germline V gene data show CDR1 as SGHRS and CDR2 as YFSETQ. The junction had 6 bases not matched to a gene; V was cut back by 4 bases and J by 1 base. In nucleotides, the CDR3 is TGCGCCAGCAGCCCGTGGGACAGCCGCACAGATACGCAGTATTTT. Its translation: CASSPWDSRTDTQYF.

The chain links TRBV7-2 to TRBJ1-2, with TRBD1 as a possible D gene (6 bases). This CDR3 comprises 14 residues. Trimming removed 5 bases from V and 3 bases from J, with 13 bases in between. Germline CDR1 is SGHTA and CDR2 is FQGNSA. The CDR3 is CASSRGQPDYGYTF. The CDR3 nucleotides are TGTGCCAGCAGCCGTGGACAGCCAGACTATGGCTACACCTTC.

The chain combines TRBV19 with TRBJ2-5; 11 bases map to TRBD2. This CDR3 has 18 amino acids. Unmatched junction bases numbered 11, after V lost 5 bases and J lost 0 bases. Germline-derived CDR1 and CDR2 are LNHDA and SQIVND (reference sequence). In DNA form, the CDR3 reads TGTGCCAGTAGTGCGCCCTCCGGGACTAGCGGACACCAAGAGACCCAGTACTTC. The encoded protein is CASSAPSGTSGHQETQYF.

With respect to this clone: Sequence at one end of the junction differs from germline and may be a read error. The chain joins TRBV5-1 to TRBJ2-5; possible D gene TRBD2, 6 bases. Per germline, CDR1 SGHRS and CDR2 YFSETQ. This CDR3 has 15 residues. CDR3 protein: CASSFGAGTQENQYF. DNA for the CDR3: TGCGCCAGCAGCTTTGGGGCGGGGACGCAAGAGAACCAGTACTTC.

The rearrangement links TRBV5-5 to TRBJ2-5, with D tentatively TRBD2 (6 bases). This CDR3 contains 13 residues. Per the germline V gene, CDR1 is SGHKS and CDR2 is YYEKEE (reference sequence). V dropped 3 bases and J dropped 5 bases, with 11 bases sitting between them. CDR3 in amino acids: CASSSGGFETQYF. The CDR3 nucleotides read TGTGCCAGCAGCTCTGGGGGGTTCGAGACCCAGTACTTC.

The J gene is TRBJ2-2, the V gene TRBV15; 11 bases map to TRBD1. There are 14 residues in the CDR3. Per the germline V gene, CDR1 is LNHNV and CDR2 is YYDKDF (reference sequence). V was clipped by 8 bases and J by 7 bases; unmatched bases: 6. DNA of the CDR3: TGTGCCACCGGGGGGACAGGGGGGGTCGGGGAGCTGTTTTTT. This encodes CATGGTGGVGELFF.

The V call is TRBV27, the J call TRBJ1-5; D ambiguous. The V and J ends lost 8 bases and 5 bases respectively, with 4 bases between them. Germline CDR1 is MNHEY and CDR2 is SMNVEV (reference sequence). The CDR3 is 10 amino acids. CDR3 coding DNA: TGTGCCAGCGGAGATCAGCCCCAGCATTTT. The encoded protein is CASGDQPQHF.

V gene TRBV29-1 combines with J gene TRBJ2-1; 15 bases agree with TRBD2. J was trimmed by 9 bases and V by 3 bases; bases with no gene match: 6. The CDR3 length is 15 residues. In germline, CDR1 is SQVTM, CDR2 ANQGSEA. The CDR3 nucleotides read TGCAGCGTTGAGGGACTAGCGGGGGGCGCTGCTGAGCAGTTCTTC. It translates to CSVEGLAGGAAEQFF.

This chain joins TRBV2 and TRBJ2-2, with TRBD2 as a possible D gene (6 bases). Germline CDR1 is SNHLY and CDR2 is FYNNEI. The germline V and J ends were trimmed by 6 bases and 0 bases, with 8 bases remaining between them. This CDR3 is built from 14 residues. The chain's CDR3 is CASRTGANTGELFF. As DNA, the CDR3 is TGTGCCAGCAGGACGGGGGCGAACACCGGGGAGCTGTTTTTT.

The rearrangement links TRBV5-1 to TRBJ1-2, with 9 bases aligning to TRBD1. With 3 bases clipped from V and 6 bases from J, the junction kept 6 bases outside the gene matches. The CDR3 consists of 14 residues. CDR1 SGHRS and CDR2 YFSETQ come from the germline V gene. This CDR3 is CASSSWTGEDGYTF. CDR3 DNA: TGCGCCAGCAGCTCCTGGACAGGGGAAGATGGCTACACCTTC.